Here is one T cell receptor beta chain with its context. The antigen is undetermined. This sample is drawn from a study of identical twins. Overall study findings and caveats: While abundant cord blood beta clonotypes carried fewer insertions, memory repertoires showed no such pattern. Within beta out-of-frame sequences, the excess sharing observed between twins was weaker.

Using its own MiXCR run on the 5' RACE reads, TCRdb lists one record per CDR3 protein. The profile shows about 1.7 million distinct CDR3 sequences, 32% of them singletons. This CDR3 has 16 residues. Trimming took 0 bases from V and 0 from J, leaving 12 bases between them. CDR1 and CDR2 from the germline V gene are WSHSY and SAAADI. V usage is TRBV10-2 and J usage is TRBJ2-7; D is unresolved. Sequencing was done on a sample of cord blood. The origin of this receptor is a newborn girl in good health. CDR3 sequence reads: CASSESWVISSYEQYF. The CDR3, as DNA: TGCGCCAGCAGTGAGTCTTGGGTAATTTCCTCCTACGAGCAGTACTTC.